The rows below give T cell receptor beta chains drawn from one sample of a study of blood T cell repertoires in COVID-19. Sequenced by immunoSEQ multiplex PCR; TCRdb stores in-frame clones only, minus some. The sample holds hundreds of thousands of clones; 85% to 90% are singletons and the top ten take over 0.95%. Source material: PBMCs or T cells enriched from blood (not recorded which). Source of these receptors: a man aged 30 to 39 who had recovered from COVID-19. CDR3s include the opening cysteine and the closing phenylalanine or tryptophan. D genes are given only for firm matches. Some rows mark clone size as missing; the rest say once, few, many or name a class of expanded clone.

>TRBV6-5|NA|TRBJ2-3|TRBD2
TGTGCCAGCAGCCTTAGCGGGACTAGCACAGATACGCAGTATTTT
CASSLSGTSTDTQYF
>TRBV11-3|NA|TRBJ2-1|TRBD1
TGTGCCAGCAGCGTGGGACAGAACTACAATGAGCAGTTCTTC
CASSVGQNYNEQFF
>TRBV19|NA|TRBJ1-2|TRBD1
TGTGCCAGTAGTTTCGGACAGGGGGGATATGGCTACACCTTC
CASSFGQGGYGYTF
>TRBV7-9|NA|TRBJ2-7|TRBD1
TGTGCCAGCAGCTTACGGACAGGCAACGAGCAGTACTTC
CASSLRTGNEQYF
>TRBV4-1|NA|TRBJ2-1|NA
TGCGCCAGCAGCCAAGCCCAGGGCTCCTACAATGAGCAGTTCTTC
CASSQAQGSYNEQFF
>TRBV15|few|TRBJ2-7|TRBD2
TGTGCCACCAGCACTAGCGGGACACTATACGAGCAGTACTTC
CATSTSGTLYEQYF
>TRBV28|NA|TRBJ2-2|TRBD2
TGTGCCAGCAGTGCCCTACTAGCGGGACGGGCCGGGGAGCTGTTTTTT
CASSALLAGRAGELFF
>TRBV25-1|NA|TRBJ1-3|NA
TGTGCCAGCAGTGACACTTATACTCTAGGAAACACCATATATTTT
CASSDTYTLGNTIYF
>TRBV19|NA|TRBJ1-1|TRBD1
TGTGCCAGTAGAACAGGGGACACTGAAGCTTTCTTT
CASRTGDTEAFF
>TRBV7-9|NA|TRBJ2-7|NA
TGTGCCAGCAGGCCGCCGGGGACACCTGGCTCCTACGAGCAGTACTTC
CASRPPGTPGSYEQYF
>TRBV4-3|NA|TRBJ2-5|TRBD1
TGCGCCAGCAGCCCAGCTATCGGCTCGGGGACAGGGATGGAGACCCAGTACTTC
CASSPAIGSGTGMETQYF
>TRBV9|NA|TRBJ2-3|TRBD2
TGTGCCAGCAGCGGGTCTAGCGGGATCCGGACAGATACGCAGTATTTT
CASSGSSGIRTDTQYF
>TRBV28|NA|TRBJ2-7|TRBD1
TGTGCCAGCAGCCCTAGATCCCCGGGACAGATCTACGAGCAGTACTTC
CASSPRSPGQIYEQYF
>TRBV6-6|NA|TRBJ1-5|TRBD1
TGTGCCAGCAGAGCGGGACAGGGCGGGGGCAATCAGCCCCAGCATTTT
CASRAGQGGGNQPQHF
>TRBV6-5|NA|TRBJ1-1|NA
TGTGCCAGCAGTCCTACTCGGGTGCAGAACACTGAAGCTTTCTTT
CASSPTRVQNTEAFF
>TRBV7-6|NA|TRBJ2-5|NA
TGTGCCAGCACCTTTCGGCAGGGAAAAGAGACCCAGTACTTC
CASTFRQGKETQYF
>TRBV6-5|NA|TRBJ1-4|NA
TGTGCCAGCCCTCCGGACAAGAATGAAAAACTGTTTTTT
CASPPDKNEKLFF
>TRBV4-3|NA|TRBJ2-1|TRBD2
TGCGCCAGCAGCCAAGATCTCCCTAGCGGGACTAACAATGAGCAGTTCTTC
CASSQDLPSGTNNEQFF
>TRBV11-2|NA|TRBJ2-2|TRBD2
TGTGCCAGCAGCTTAGGCAGGACTAGCCTGAACACCGGGGAGCTGTTTTTT
CASSLGRTSLNTGELFF
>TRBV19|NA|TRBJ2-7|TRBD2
TGTGCCAGTAGTCCCCAAGCTAGCGGGAGGTACGAGCAGTACTTC
CASSPQASGRYEQYF
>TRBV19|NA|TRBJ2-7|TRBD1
TGTGCCAGTAGTACCCCCTGGACAGGGGGCAACTACGAGCAGTACTTC
CASSTPWTGGNYEQYF
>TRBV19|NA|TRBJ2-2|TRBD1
TGTGCCAGTACCCCGGGACAGGGGCCCAGCGGGGAGCTGTTTTTT
CASTPGQGPSGELFF
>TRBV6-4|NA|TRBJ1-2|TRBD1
TGTGCCAGCAGTGAGACAGGGAGCTATGGCTACACCTTC
CASSETGSYGYTF
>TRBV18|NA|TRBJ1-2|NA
TGTGCCAGCTCCCCGGGACAAGGGACGGTATCGCGCGGCTACACCTTC
CASSPGQGTVSRGYTF
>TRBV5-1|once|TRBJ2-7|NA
TGCGCCAGCAGCATGTCGGGACAAAAATCCTACGAGCAGTACTTC
CASSMSGQKSYEQYF
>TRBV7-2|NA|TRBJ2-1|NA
TGTGCCAGCAGCTTAGCATACGGGGACAATGAGCAGTTCTTC
CASSLAYGDNEQFF
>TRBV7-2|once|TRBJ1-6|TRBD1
TGTGCCAGCAGCTTACCCCAGGGGGCCGATCTTAATTCACCCCTCCACTTT
CASSLPQGADLNSPLHF
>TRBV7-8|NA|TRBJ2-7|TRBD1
TGTGCCAGCAGCTTAGTACAGGGGGCTTACGAGCAGTACTTC
CASSLVQGAYEQYF
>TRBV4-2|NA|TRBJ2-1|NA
TGTGCCAGCAGCCAAGAAACAGGGATGGATGAGCAGTTCTTC
CASSQETGMDEQFF
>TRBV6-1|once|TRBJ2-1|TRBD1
TGTGCCAGCAGTGTTAGGGGACAGGGGTCGGAAAGCTACAATGAGCAGTTCTTC
CASSVRGQGSESYNEQFF
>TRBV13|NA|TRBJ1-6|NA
TGTGCCAGCAGCCCCGTGGGAGGGTCTCAGTATAATTCACCCCTCCACTTT
CASSPVGGSQYNSPLHF
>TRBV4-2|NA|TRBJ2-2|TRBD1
TGTGCCAGCAGCCAAGGGGACAGGTTCGCCACCGGGGAGCTGTTTTTT
CASSQGDRFATGELFF
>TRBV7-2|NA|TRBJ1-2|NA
TGTGCCAGCAGCTTAGATCGTCGCCAGGGATATGGCTACACCTTC
CASSLDRRQGYGYTF
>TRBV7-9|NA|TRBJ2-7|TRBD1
TGTGCCAGCAGCTTCCGCCGGGACAGGGAGGACGAGCAGTACTTC
CASSFRRDREDEQYF
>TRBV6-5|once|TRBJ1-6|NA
TGTGCCAGCCGGCTGCAGGGGCACTATAATTCACCCCTCCACTTT
CASRLQGHYNSPLHF
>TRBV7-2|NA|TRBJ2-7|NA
TGTGCCAGCAGCTTAGCGTGGCGGGGAAATTACGAGCAGTACTTC
CASSLAWRGNYEQYF
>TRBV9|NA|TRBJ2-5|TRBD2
TGTGCCAGCAGCGTAGCGGGGGGTTCTATAGAGACCCAGTACTTC
CASSVAGGSIETQYF
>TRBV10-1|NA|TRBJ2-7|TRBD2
TGCGCCAGCAGTGAGGGGTTTGGCGTTAGCGGGAGGGTCGAGCAGTACTTC
CASSEGFGVSGRVEQYF
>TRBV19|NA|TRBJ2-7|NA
TGTGCCAGCCGAGGACAATTCTACGAGCAGTACTTC
CASRGQFYEQYF
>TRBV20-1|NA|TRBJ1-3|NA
TGCAGTGCTATTGACAGCGAGAAGTTATCTGGAAACACCATATATTTT
CSAIDSEKLSGNTIYF
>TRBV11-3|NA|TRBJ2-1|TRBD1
TGTGCCAGCAGCATTGGGACAGGGAATGAGCAGTTCTTC
CASSIGTGNEQFF
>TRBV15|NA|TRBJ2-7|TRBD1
TGTGCCACCAGCAGGGAAACCGGGACAGGGTTGTACGAGCAGTACTTC
CATSRETGTGLYEQYF
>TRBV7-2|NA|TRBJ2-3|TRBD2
TGTGCCAGCAGCTTTGGACTAGTGAGCACAGATACGCAGTATTTT
CASSFGLVSTDTQYF
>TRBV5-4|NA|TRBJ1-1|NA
TGTGCCAGCAGCATCTCCCAGACTAACACTGAAGCTTTCTTT
CASSISQTNTEAFF
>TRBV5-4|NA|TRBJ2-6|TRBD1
TGTGCCAGCAGCTTGCCCGGGACAGGGGAAGCTGGGGCCAACGTCCTGACTTTC
CASSLPGTGEAGANVLTF
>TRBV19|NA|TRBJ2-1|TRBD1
TGTGCCAGTAGAAAGGACAGGGGGCCCTACAATGAGCAGTTCTTC
CASRKDRGPYNEQFF
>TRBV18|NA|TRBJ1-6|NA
TGTGCCAGCTCACCCCAGACAGGTGATAATTCACCCCTCCACTTT
CASSPQTGDNSPLHF
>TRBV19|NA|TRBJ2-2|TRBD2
TGTGCCAGTAGTATGATAGCGGGAGCCGGGGAGCTGTTTTTT
CASSMIAGAGELFF
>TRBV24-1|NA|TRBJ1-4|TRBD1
TGTGCCACCAGTGATCCTGGACAGGGGAATGAAAAACTGTTTTTT
CATSDPGQGNEKLFF
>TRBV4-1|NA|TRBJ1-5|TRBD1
TGCGCCAGCAGCCAGAGACAGGGGGGAGATCAGCCCCAGCATTTT
CASSQRQGGDQPQHF
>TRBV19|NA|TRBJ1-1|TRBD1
TGTGCCAGTAGTCCATTGACAGGGTCCACTGAAGCTTTCTTT
CASSPLTGSTEAFF
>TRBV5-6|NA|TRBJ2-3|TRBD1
TGTGCCAGCAGCTTGCCGGACAGGGGTTACGATACGCAGTATTTT
CASSLPDRGYDTQYF
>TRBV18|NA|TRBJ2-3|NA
TGTGCCAGCTCACCAGGCAGTCGGGAGAATCAGTATTTT
CASSPGSRENQYF